The clone carrying this T cell receptor beta chain has a single count. Individuals drawn from 24 US areas were roughly 18 to 89 years old. Donors were grouped by their self-reported clinical history. This entry belongs to a study of blood T cell repertoires in COVID-19. Study-level background: Sources were T cells, B-cell-depleted T cells, or PBMCs; the material itself was cDNA or gDNA.

This CDR3 contains 14 residues. Germline CDR1 reads LNHDA; CDR2 reads SQIVND (reference sequence). V shed 9 bases and J 4 bases; nucleotides not matched to a gene: 9. Per the original data handling: From reference gene primer amplification, estimates of nucleated cell counts were derived. Sequencing was performed with immunoSEQ multiplex PCR; in TCRdb, only in-frame clones are kept and a portion is missing. The V and J calls and clone size come from that table; D and trimming were worked out from the DNA. The sample carries roughly 260,000 clones, 87% recorded once. The specimen sequenced was PBMCs or T cells enriched from blood (not recorded which). The chain joins TRBV19 to TRBJ1-5, with TRBD1 matching 7 bases. This TCR was recovered from a woman in her 30s with acute COVID-19. CDR3 DNA: TGTGCCAGCTCGGACAGGAACGAAAATCAGCCCCAGCATTTT. Amino acid sequence: CASSDRNENQPQHF. Full variable domain (rest looked up from reference TRBV19 and TRBJ1-5): DGGITQSPKYLFRKEGQNVTLSCEQNLNHDAMYWYRQDPGQGLRLIYYSQIVNDFQKGDIAEGYSVSREKKESFPLTVTSAQKNPTAFYLCASSDRNENQPQHFGDGTRLSIL.